This record covers a single TCR beta chain. The assay was immunoSEQ multiplex PCR, and TCRdb's table has in-frame clones only and misses some. The table records fewer than 20,000 clones, more than 75% of them present only once. Germline lookup yields CDR1 MNHEY and CDR2 SVGAGI. V was clipped by 11 bases and J by 4 bases, with 8 bases between them. The CDR3 spans 10 residues. This record comes from a study of T cell changes during pregnancy in multiple sclerosis. The specimen was CD8+ T cells from peripheral blood mononuclear cells, collected after pregnancy. V and J are TRBV6-5 and TRBJ1-1; D remains ambiguous. The clonotype comes from a female donor with multiple sclerosis, enrolled in a pregnancy study. The CDR3 region is CAAGSTEAFF. CDR3 nucleotides: TGTGCCGCGGGGAGCACTGAAGCTTTCTTT.